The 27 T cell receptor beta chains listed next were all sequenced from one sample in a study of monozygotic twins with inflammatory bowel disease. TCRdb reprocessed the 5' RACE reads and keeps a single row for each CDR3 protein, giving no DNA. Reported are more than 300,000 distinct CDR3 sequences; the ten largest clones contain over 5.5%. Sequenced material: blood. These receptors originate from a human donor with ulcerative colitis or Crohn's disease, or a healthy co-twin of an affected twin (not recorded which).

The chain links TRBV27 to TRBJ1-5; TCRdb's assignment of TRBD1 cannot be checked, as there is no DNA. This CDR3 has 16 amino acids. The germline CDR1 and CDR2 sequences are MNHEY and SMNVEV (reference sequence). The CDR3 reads CASSQGRDGALTAQHF.

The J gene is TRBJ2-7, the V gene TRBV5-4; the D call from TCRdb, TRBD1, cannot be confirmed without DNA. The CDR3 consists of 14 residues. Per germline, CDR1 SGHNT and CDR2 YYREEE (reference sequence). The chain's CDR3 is CASSSRTGGNEQYF. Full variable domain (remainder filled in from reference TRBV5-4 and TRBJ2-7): ETGVTQSPTHLIKTRGQQVTLRCSSQSGHNTVSWYQQALGQGPQFIFQYYREEENGRGNFPPRFSGLQFPNYSSELNVNALELDDSALYLCASSSRTGGNEQYFGPGTRLTVT.

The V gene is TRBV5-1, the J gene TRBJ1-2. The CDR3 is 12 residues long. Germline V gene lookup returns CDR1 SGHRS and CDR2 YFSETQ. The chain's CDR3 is CASSQMGYGYTF.

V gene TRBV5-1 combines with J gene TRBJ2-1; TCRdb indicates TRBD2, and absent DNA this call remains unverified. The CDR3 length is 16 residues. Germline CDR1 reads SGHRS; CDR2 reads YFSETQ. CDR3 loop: CASSLSQRGRGNEQFF. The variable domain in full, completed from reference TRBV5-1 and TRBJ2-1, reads KAGVTQTPRYLIKTRGQQVTLSCSPISGHRSVSWYQQTPGQGLQFLFEYFSETQRNKGNFPGRFSGRQFSNSRSEMNVSTLELGDSALYLCASSLSQRGRGNEQFFGPGTRLTVL.

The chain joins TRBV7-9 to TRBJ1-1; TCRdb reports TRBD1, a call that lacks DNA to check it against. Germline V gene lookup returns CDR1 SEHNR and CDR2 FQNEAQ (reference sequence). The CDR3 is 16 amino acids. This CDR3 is CASSLATPGGRSEAFF.

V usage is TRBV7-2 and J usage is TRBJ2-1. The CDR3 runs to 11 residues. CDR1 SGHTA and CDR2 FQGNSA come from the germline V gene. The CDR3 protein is CASSLGGMEFF.

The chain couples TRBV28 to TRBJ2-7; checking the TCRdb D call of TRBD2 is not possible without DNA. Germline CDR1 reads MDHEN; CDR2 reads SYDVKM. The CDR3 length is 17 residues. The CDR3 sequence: CASSLGLGGLTAYEQYF.

CDR3 amino acids: CSQQGASGRTGEQFF. The chain combines TRBV20-1 with TRBJ2-1; TCRdb's D call of TRBD2 is untestable without DNA. Germline loops: CDR1 DFQATT, CDR2 SNEGSKA (reference sequence). CDR3 length equals 15 residues.

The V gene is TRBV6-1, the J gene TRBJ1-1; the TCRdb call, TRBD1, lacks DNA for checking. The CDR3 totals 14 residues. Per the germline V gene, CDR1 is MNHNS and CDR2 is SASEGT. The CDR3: CASNRGQLGTEAFF.

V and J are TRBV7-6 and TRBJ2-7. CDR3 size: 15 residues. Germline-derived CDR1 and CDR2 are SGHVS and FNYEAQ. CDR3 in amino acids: CASTREVGTVYEQYF. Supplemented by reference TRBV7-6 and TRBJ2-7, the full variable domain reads GAGVSQSPRYKVTKRGQDVALRCDPISGHVSLYWYRQALGQGPEFLTYFNYEAQQDKSGLPNDRFSAERPEGSISTLTIQRTEQRDSAMYRCASTREVGTVYEQYFGPGTRLTVT.

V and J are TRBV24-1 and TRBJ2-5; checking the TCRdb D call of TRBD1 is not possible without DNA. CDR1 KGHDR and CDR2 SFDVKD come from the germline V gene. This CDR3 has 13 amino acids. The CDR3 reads CATSDSGGKTQYF.

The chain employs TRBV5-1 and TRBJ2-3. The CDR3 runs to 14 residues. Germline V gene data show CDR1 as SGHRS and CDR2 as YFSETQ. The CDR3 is CASSLDRVADTQYF.

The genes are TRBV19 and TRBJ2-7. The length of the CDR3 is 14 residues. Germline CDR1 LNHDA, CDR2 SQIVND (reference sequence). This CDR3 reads CASSIGGHTYEQYF.

The CDR3 protein is CATGKDSANTGELFF. The chain combines TRBV24-1 with TRBJ2-2; TCRdb reports TRBD1, a call that lacks DNA to check it against. The CDR3 consists of 15 residues. Germline loops: CDR1 KGHDR, CDR2 SFDVKD.

CDR3 residues: CSADNRVGNQPQHF. This rearrangement joins TRBV20-1 to TRBJ1-5; the D call from TCRdb, TRBD1, cannot be confirmed without DNA. Germline CDR1 DFQATT, CDR2 SNEGSKA (reference sequence). CDR3 length: 14 residues.

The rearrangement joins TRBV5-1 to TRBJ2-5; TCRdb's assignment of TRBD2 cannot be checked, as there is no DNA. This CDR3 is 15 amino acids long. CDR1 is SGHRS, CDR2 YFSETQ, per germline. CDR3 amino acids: CASSFSGSYLETQYF.

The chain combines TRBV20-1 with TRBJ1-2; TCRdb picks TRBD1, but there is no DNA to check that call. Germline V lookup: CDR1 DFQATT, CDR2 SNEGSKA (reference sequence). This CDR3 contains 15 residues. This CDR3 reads CSARDQGQGGGGYTF.

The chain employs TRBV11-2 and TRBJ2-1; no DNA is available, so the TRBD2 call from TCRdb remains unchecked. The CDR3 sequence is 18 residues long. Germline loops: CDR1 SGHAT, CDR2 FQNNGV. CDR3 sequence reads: CASSLKTSGASSYNEQFF.

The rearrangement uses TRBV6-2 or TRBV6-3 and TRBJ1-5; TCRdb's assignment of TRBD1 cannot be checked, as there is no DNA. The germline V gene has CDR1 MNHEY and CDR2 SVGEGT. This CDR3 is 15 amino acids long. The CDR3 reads CASTPGQHSNRPQHF.

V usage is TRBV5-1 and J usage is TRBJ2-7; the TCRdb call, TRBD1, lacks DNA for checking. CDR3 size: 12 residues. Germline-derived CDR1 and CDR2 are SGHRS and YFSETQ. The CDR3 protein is CASGDLSYEQYF.

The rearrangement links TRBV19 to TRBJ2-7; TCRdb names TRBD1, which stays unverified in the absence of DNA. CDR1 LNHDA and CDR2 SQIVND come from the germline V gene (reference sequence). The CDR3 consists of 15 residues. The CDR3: CASTPGQGVFYEQYF. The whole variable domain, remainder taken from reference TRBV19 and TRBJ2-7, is DGGITQSPKYLFRKEGQNVTLSCEQNLNHDAMYWYRQDPGQGLRLIYYSQIVNDFQKGDIAEGYSVSREKKESFPLTVTSAQKNPTAFYLCASTPGQGVFYEQYFGPGTRLTVT.

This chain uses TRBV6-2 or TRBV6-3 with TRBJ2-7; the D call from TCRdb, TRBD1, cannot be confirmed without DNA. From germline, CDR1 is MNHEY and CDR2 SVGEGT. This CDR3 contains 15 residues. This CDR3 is CASKRVDRHSYEQYF.

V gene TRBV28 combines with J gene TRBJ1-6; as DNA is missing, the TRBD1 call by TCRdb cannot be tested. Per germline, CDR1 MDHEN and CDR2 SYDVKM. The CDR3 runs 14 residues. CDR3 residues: CASGGQGRVSPLHF.

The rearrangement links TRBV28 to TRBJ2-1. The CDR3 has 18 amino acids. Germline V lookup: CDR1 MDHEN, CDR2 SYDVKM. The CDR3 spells CASSQPSTGPTNYNEQFF.

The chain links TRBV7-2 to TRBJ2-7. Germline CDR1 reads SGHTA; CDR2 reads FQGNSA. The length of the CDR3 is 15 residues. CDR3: CASSLDYSINYEQYF.

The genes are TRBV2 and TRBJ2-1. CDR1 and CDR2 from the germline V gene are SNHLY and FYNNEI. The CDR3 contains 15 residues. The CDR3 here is CASMLGKSSYNEQFF.

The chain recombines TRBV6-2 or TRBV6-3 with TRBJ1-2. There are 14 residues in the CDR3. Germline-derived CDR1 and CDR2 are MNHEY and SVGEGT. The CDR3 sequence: CASSYPQSRNGYTF.